This T cell receptor (beta chain) was recorded in a study of cytomegalovirus exposure and HLA in healthy donors. Germline CDR1 and CDR2: SGHVS and FQNEAQ. V gave up 3 bases and J gave up 3 bases; unmatched junction bases: 9. The CDR3 has 18 amino acids. Healthy bone marrow donors made up the donors. PCR amplification relied on 60 Vbeta primers (plus 13 Jbeta primers). Repertoires were generated with immunoSEQ multiplex PCR, while TCRdb's copy carries only in-frame clones and drops some. The repertoire holds about 140,000 clones, with roughly 79% as singletons. To note about this clone: Antigen: not known.

Whole-study findings and limits: For most TCR beta V segments, an earlier analysis put the productive rate at about 90% or about 30% of the time. Indistinguishable V segments such as TRBV6-2 and TRBV6-3 were excluded.

V usage is TRBV7-8 and J usage is TRBJ1-4; 11 nucleotides line up with TRBD1. Sequencing was done on a sample of PBMCs. This receptor was taken from a man aged 30 to 45 in good health and CMV-seropositive. The CDR3 reads CASSFPDRGLASNEKLFF. For the CDR3, the DNA is TGTGCCAGCAGCTTCCCGGACAGGGGGCTGGCCTCTAATGAAAAACTGTTTTTT.